The TCR beta chain described here comes from a study of siplizumab effects on memory and regulatory T cells. General study results and limits: Fewer alloreactive sequences mapped to unstimulated CD4+ memory cells under siplizumab. A major contribution to the alloresponse seemed to be made by naive T cells, which seemed more diverse than memory cells.

Unstimulated subsets comprising naive, memory, effector memory and TEMRA cells were sequenced in a few donor pairs. Details on this clone: Its antigen is not known.

Trimming pared 6 bases from V and 6 bases from J, leaving 17 bases between. Germline values: CDR1 KGHSH, CDR2 LQKENI. The CDR3 loop spans 15 amino acids. Sequencing was performed with immunoSEQ multiplex PCR; in TCRdb, only in-frame clones are kept and a portion is missing. The sample lists about 50,000 clones, under 98% occurring once. This clonotype originated in a human donor in good health. The chain joins TRBV18 to TRBJ2-2; maybe TRBD2 (6 bases). Sequenced input: naive CD4+ T cells sorted from blood. Here the CDR3 reads CASSRRQEGPGELFF. DNA for the CDR3: TGTGCCAGCTCCCGGCGGCAGGAGGGACCCGGGGAGCTGTTTTTT.